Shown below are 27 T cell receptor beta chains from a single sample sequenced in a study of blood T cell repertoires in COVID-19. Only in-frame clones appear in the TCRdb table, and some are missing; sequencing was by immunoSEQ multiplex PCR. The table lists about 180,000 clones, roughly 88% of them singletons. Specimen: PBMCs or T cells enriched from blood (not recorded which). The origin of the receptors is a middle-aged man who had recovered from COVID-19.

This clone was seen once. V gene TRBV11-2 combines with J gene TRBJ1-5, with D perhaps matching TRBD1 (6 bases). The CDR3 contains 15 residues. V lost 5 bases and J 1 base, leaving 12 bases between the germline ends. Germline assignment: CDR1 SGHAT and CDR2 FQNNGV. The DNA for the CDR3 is TGTGCCAGCAGCCGGGAGGGGGGCAGCAATCAGCCCCAGCATTTT. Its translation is CASSREGGSNQPQHF.

CDR3 DNA sequence: TGTGCCAGCAGCTTAGTGGTGGGGGGGTCAGCCCAAGAGACCCAGTACTTC. Amino acid sequence: CASSLVVGGSAQETQYF. This chain links TRBV7-6 with TRBJ2-5, with TRBD2 identical over 7 bases. This CDR3 region has 17 residues. V was pared by 1 base and J by 1 base, with 9 bases of the junction left unmatched. Germline CDR1 and CDR2: SGHVS and FNYEAQ.

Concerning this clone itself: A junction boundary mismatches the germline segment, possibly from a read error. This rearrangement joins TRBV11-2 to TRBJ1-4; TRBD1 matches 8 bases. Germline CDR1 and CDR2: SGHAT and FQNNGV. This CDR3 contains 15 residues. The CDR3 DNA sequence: TGTGCCAGCAGGGCAGGGGGCCGGCAAAATGGAAAACTGTTTTTT. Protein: CASRAGGRQNGKLFF.

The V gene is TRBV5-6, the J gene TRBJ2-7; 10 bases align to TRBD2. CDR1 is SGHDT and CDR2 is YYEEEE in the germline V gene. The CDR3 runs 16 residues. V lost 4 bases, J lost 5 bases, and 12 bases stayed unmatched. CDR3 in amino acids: CASSLPGLAATNEQYF. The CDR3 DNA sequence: TGTGCCAGCAGCCTGCCAGGACTAGCGGCGACCAACGAGCAGTACTTC.

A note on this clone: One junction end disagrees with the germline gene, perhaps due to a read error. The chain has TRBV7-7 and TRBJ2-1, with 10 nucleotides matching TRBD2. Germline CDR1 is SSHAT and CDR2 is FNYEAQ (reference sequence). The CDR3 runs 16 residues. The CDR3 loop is CASSPVLAGVYNEQFF. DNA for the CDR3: TGTGCTAGCAGCCCGGTCCTAGCGGGGGTTTACAATGAGCAGTTCTTC.

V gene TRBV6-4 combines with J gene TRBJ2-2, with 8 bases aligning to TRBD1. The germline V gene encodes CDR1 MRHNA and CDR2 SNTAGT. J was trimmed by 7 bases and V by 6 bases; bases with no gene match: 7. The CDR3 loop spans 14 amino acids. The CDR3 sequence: CASRPQGEVGELFF. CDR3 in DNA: TGTGCCAGCAGACCACAGGGGGAAGTCGGGGAGCTGTTTTTT.

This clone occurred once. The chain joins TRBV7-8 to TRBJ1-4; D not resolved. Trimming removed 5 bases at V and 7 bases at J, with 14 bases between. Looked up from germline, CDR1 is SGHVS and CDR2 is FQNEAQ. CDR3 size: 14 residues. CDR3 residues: CASSGRKDAEKLFF. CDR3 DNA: TGTGCCAGCAGCGGGAGGAAGGACGCTGAAAAACTGTTTTTT. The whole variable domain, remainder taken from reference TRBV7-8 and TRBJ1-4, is GAGVSQSPRYKVAKRGQDVALRCDPISGHVSLFWYQQALGQGPEFLTYFQNEAQLDKSGLPSDRFFAERPEGSVSTLKIQRTQQEDSAVYLCASSGRKDAEKLFFGSGTQLSVL.

CDR3 loop: CASSLDGQGVRGYTF. The CDR3 nucleotides read TGTGCCAGCAGCTTAGACGGACAGGGTGTTCGTGGCTACACCTTC. The rearrangement uses TRBV7-2 and TRBJ1-2; 8 nucleotides align to TRBD1. Germline V gene data show CDR1 as SGHTA and CDR2 as FQGNSA. V shed 1 base, J shed 7 bases, and the junction held 8 bases outside the gene matches. The CDR3 extends over 15 amino acids.

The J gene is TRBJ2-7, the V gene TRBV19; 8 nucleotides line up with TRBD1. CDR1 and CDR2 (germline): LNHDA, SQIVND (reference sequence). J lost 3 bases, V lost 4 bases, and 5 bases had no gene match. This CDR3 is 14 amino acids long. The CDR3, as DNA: TGTGCCAGTAGTACAGGACAGGGTGTCTACGAGCAGTACTTC. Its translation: CASSTGQGVYEQYF.

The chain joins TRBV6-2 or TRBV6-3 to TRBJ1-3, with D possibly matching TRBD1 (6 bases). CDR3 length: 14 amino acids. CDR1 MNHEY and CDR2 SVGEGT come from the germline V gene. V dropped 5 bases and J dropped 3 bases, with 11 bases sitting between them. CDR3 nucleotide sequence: TGTGCCAGCAGTCCCAGGGGACGTGGAAACACCATATATTTT. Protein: CASSPRGRGNTIYF.

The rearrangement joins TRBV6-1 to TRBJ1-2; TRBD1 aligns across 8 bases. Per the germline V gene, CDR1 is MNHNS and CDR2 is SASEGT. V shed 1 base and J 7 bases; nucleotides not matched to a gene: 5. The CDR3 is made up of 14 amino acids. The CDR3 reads CASSEGQGAAGYTF. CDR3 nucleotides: TGTGCCAGCAGTGAAGGGCAGGGGGCTGCTGGCTACACCTTC.

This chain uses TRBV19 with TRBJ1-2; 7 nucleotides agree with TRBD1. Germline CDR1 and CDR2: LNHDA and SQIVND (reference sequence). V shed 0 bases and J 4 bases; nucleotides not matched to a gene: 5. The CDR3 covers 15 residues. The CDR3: CASSIEQTGIYGYTF. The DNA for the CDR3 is TGTGCCAGTAGTATAGAACAGACAGGGATCTATGGCTACACCTTC.

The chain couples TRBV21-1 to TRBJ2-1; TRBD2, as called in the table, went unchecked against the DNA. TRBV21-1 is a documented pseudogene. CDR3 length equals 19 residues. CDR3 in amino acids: CASSKEGLAGLSSYNEQFF. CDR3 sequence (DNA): TGTGCCAGCAGCAAAGAAGGACTAGCGGGGCTGAGCTCCTACAATGAGCAGTTCTTC.

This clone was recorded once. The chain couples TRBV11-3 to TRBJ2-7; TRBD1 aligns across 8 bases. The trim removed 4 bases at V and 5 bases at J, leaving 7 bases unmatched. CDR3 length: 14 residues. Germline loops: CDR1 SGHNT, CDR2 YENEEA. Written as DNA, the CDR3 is TGTGCCAGCAGCTCGGGACAGGCTATGAACGAGCAGTACTTC. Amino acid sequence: CASSSGQAMNEQYF.

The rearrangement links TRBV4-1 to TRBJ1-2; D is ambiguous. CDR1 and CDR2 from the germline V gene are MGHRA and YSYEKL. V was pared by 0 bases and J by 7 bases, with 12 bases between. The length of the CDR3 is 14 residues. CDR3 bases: TGCGCCAGCAGCCAAGAGCGAAGCGGAGGTGGCTACACCTTC. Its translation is CASSQERSGGGYTF.

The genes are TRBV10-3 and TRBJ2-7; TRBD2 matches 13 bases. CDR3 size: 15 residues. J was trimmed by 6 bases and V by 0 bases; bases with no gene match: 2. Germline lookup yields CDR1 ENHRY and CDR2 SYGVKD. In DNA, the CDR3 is TGTGCCATCAGTGAGTCTGGACTAGCGGGGGCCGAGCAGTACTTC. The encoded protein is CAISESGLAGAEQYF.

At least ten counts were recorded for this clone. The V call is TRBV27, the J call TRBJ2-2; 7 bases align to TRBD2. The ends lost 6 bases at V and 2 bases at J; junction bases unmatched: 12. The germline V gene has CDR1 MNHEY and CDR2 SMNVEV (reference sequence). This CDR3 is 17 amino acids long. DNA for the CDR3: TGTGCCAGCAGCTCTCGGGACTACCAATTAAACACCGGGGAGCTGTTTTTT. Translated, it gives CASSSRDYQLNTGELFF.

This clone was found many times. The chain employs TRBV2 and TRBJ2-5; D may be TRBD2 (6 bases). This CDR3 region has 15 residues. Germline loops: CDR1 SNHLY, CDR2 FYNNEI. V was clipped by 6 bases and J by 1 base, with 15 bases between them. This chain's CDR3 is CASRISGTLQETQYF. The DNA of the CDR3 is TGTGCCAGCAGAATCTCCGGGACTCTCCAAGAGACCCAGTACTTC.

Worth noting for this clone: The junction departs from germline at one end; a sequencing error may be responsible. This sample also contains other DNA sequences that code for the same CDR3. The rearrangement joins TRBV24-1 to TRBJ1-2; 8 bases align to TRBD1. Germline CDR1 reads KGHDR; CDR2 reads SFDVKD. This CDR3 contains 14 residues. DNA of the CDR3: TGCGCCACCAGTGATTTGGACAGGGACTATGGCTACACCTTC. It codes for CATSDLDRDYGYTF.

The CDR3 DNA is TGTGCCAGCTCACCCTTTAGCGGGGGCTCCTACAATGAGCAGTTCTTC. Amino acid sequence: CASSPFSGGSYNEQFF. V gene TRBV18 combines with J gene TRBJ2-1, with 9 nucleotides matching TRBD2. The CDR3 sequence is 16 residues long. V gave up 3 bases and J gave up 0 bases; unmatched junction bases: 3. Germline V gene data show CDR1 as KGHSH and CDR2 as LQKENI. The whole variable domain, filled in from reference TRBV18 and TRBJ2-1, reads NAGVMQNPRHLVRRRGQEARLRCSPMKGHSHVYWYRQLPEEGLKFMVYLQKENIIDESGMPKERFSAEFPKEGPSILRIQQVVRGDSAAYFCASSPFSGGSYNEQFFGPGTRLTVL.

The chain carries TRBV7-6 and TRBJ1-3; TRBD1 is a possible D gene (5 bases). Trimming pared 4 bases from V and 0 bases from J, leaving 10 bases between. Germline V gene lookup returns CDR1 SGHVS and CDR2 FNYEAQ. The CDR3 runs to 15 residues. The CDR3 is CASSWTSDSGNTIYF. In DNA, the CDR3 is TGTGCCAGCAGCTGGACAAGCGACTCTGGAAACACCATATATTTT.

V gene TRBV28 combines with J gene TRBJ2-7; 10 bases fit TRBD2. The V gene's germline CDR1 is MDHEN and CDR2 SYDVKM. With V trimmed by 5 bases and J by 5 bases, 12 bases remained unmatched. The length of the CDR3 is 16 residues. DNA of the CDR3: TGTGCCAGCAGTATCCCTAGCGGGGGTCCGCTTAACGAGCAGTACTTC. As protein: CASSIPSGGPLNEQYF.

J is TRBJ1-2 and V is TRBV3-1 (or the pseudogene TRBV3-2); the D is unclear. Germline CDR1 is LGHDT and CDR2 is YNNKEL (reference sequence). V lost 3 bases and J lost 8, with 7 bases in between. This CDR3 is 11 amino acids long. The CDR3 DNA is TGTGCCAGCAGCCAGGAGGGCGGCTACACCTTC. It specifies CASSQEGGYTF.

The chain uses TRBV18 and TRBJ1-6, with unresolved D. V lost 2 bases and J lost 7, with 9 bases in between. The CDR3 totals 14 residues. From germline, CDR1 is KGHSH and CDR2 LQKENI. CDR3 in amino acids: CASSPETGNSPLHF. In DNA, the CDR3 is TGTGCCAGCTCACCAGAGACGGGAAATTCACCCCTCCACTTT.

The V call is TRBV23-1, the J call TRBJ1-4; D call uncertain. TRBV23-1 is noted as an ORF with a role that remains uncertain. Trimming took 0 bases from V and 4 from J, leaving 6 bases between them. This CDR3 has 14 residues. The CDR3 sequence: CASSQSRDNEKLFF. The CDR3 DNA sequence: TGCGCCAGCAGTCAATCGCGGGATAATGAAAAACTGTTTTTT.

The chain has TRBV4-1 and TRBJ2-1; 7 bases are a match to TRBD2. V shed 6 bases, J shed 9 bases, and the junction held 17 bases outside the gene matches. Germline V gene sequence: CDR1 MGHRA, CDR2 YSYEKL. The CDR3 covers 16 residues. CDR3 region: CASSPTPGRGWSEQFF. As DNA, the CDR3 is TGCGCCAGCAGTCCTACTCCGGGGCGGGGGTGGTCTGAGCAGTTCTTC.

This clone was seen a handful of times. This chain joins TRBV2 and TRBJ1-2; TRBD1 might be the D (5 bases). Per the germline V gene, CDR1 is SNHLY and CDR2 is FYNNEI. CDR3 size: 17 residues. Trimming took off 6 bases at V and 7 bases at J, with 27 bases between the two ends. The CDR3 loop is CASSAQILIRGVGGYTF. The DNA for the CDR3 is TGTGCCAGCAGCGCTCAAATACTTATACGGGGGGTTGGTGGCTACACCTTC.